This T cell receptor (beta chain) was sequenced in a study of T cells in Graves' hyperthyroidism and ophthalmopathy. Not enrolled were patients with uncontrolled infection, other autoimmune disease, pregnancy or lactation. Whole-study results and caveats: Ophthalmopathy, as predicted by the model, came a median 6.5 months after the prediction.

Amplification targeted TCR beta CDR3 regions from RNA transcripts. When the TCR CDR3 underwent first-round RT-PCR, the HTBI primer set was used. A single record per CDR3 protein comes from TCRdb applying MiXCR to the multiplex PCR reads. The data contain about 610,000 distinct CDR3 sequences, roughly a sixth of them singletons. This clonotype has ten or more counts. Its specificity is not known. The V end was cut by 0 bases, the J end by 2 bases, with 10 bases between. The CDR3 sequence is 15 residues long. Germline CDR1 reads SGHTA; CDR2 reads FQGTGA. V and J are TRBV7-3 and TRBJ1-1; tentative D call: TRBD1 (5 bases). The sample consisted of blood. This receptor was taken from a woman aged 40 to 50 with Graves' ophthalmopathy. For the CDR3, the DNA is TGTGCCAGCAGCTTAACAGGGGCAGGAAACACTGAAGCTTTCTTT. Amino acid sequence: CASSLTGAGNTEAFF.